This TCR beta chain originates from a study of T cell responses to AZD1222 COVID-19 vaccine. As to this clone: What it binds is not known.

CDR1 is PRHDT, CDR2 FYEKMQ, per germline (reference sequence). V was pared by 5 bases and J by 2 bases, with 23 bases between. The CDR3 consists of 18 residues. Method: immunoSEQ multiplex PCR; TCRdb's copy keeps in-frame clones and lacks some. The sample lists approximately 100,000 clones; less than 90% were seen once. General study points: Scientists sampled the repertoires only once the peak T cell response had passed. The donor cohort was predominantly white British with a female majority, and clonal diversity may have been underestimated.

The receptor comes from an adult in good health. The chain couples TRBV13 to TRBJ2-3, with a tentative D call TRBD2 (6 bases). Sequenced material: peripheral blood, taken on day 0 of AZD1222 vaccination. This CDR3 reads CASSPPATGLAITDTQYF. CDR3 in DNA: TGTGCCAGCAGCCCCCCCGCCACTGGGCTAGCGATCACAGATACGCAGTATTTT. Based on the CDR3 plus reference TRBV13 and TRBJ2-3, the full variable domain is AAGVIQSPRHLIKEKRETATLKCYPIPRHDTVYWYQQGPGQDPQFLISFYEKMQSDKGSIPDRFSAQQFSDYHSELNMSSLELGDSALYFCASSPPATGLAITDTQYFGPGTRLTVL.